This T cell receptor beta chain is from a study of cytomegalovirus exposure and HLA in healthy donors. With 60 Vbeta and 13 Jbeta primers, the PCR was carried out. Authors' methods: Counted up in a later analysis, unique TCR beta chains came to some 72 million, with around 11 million shared. Assay used: immunoSEQ multiplex PCR; TCRdb lists only in-frame clones, some missing. V, J and clone size are taken as reported in that table, and D and trimming were inferred from the DNA itself. The sample yields 130,000 or so clones, roughly 80% seen once. Whole-study findings and limits: Association of 15,000 to 20,000 TCR beta sequences with HLA alleles was found at 0.05 false discovery rate in a later analysis. Altogether, around 160 TCR beta chains were recorded as cytomegalovirus-associated.

Note on this clone: Antigen: not known.

Trimming at V came to 3 bases and at J to 0 bases, leaving 7 bases not matched to a gene. Looked up from germline, CDR1 is ENHRY and CDR2 is SYGVKD. There are 17 residues in the CDR3. Input material: PBMCs. The clonotype comes from a man in his forties in good health and CMV-seronegative. V gene TRBV10-3 combines with J gene TRBJ1-5; 8 bases map to TRBD1. CDR3 sequence reads: CAISDLDRGYSNQPQHF. CDR3 nucleotide sequence: TGTGCCATCAGTGACCTTGACAGGGGCTATAGCAATCAGCCCCAGCATTTT.